Listed below are T cell receptor beta chains from one sample, sequenced in a study of blood T cell repertoires in COVID-19. The data were produced by immunoSEQ multiplex PCR, yet TCRdb's version contains in-frame clones alone and is incomplete. The repertoire holds over 80,000 clones, with more than 70% as singletons. Sample: peripheral blood. These TCRs come from an older woman with acute or convalescent COVID-19. The CDR3 runs from the conserved cysteine through the conserved F or W. The D gene is left open where the match is weak. Some rows mark clone size as missing; the rest say once, few, many or name a class of expanded clone.

cdr3_nt cdr3_aa clone_size j_call d_call v_call
TGTGCCAGCAGTGGACAGGGGTTTGGAAACACCATATATTTT CASSGQGFGNTIYF NA TRBJ1-3 TRBD1 TRBV2
TGCGCCAGCAGCTCTGGCGGGGGAGAAAAACTGTTTTTT CASSSGGGEKLFF NA TRBJ1-4 NA TRBV5-1
TGTGCCAGCAGTCTCCACCCCGGGACAGGGGTCTATGGCTACACCTTC CASSLHPGTGVYGYTF NA TRBJ1-2 TRBD1 TRBV2
TGCGCCAGCAGCCCAGGACTAGCGGGGCGCTCCTACAATGAGCAGTTCTTC CASSPGLAGRSYNEQFF NA TRBJ2-1 TRBD2 TRBV4-1
TGTGCCAGCAGCCGACGGACATCCGGGAACACTGAAGCTTTCTTT CASSRRTSGNTEAFF NA TRBJ1-1 NA TRBV11-2
TGTGCCAGCAGCGAAACCGGGACAGTGCAGACCGGGGAGCTGTTTTTT CASSETGTVQTGELFF NA TRBJ2-2 TRBD1 TRBV4-2
TGCGCCAGCAGCCAAGGGGGGGACAGTGAAAAACTGTTTTTT CASSQGGDSEKLFF medium-sized TRBJ1-4 TRBD1 TRBV4-3
TGTGCCAGTAGTCCGACAGAAAACTATGGCTACACCTTC CASSPTENYGYTF NA TRBJ1-2 NA TRBV19
TGCACCAGCAACGGCGACGACAGCAAAAACGACTACGAGCAGTACTTC CTSNGDDSKNDYEQYF NA TRBJ2-7 NA TRBV1
TGTGCCAGCTCACAAACGCAGGGGGCTCGGGACACTGAAGCTTTCTTT CASSQTQGARDTEAFF NA TRBJ1-1 TRBD1 TRBV18
TGCGCCAGCTCCACGGGACAGGGGGGTGAGACCCAGTACTTC CASSTGQGGETQYF NA TRBJ2-5 TRBD1 TRBV5-1
TGTGCCAGCAGCTTGAAGGCAGGGCCGTCCGGTAATGAAAAACTGTTTTTT CASSLKAGPSGNEKLFF NA TRBJ1-4 NA TRBV5-6
TGTGCCAGCAGCGTAGCTGTGTCGGGACAGGTTTACAATGAGCAGTTCTTC CASSVAVSGQVYNEQFF NA TRBJ2-1 TRBD1 TRBV9
TGCGCCAGCAGTGAGTCGCGGACAGGGGGGAACGAGCAGTACTTC CASSESRTGGNEQYF NA TRBJ2-7 TRBD1 TRBV10-1
TGTGCCAGAAGCCCTCCGGGACTAGCGGGAGAATTAGAGGCCTACAATGAGCAGTTCTTC CARSPPGLAGELEAYNEQFF few TRBJ2-1 TRBD2 TRBV5-3
TGTGCCAGCAGCGCAGACAGAGATAATTCACCCCTCCACTTT CASSADRDNSPLHF NA TRBJ1-6 NA TRBV7-9
TGTGCCAGCAGTACACAGGGGATAGGCACTGAAGCTTTCTTT CASSTQGIGTEAFF once TRBJ1-1 TRBD1 TRBV7-3
TGCGCCAGCAGCTTGGCAGGGCTAGCGGGAGGAGAGACCCAGTACTTC CASSLAGLAGGETQYF NA TRBJ2-5 TRBD2 TRBV5-1
TGCGCCAGCAGCCTCAGCCCAGGGAACACCGGGGAGCTGTTTTTT CASSLSPGNTGELFF NA TRBJ2-2 NA TRBV5-1
TGCGCCAGCAGCTTTACCGGGACAAGACAGAACACTGAAGCTTTCTTT CASSFTGTRQNTEAFF once TRBJ1-1 NA TRBV5-1
TGTGCCAGCAGCCTAAGGGGGACAGGGGCTGAATCAGGCTACACCTTC CASSLRGTGAESGYTF NA TRBJ1-2 TRBD1 TRBV3-1/TRBV3-2
TGTGCCAGCAGCATCGGGAGGGCCTCAGATACGCAGTATTTT CASSIGRASDTQYF NA TRBJ2-3 TRBD2 TRBV7-9
TGTGCCAGCAGCTACAACAGGATCTCTGGAAACACCATATATTTT CASSYNRISGNTIYF once TRBJ1-3 NA TRBV11-2
TGTGCCAGCAGTTACGAAGGGAGCTATGGCTACACCTTC CASSYEGSYGYTF NA TRBJ1-2 NA TRBV6-5
TGTGCCAGAAGCATGGACAGGGCTGGGGCCAACGTCCTGACTTTC CARSMDRAGANVLTF NA TRBJ2-6 TRBD1 TRBV5-3
TGTGCCAGCAGTCCCGCAGGGCAGCCCCAGCATTTT CASSPAGQPQHF NA TRBJ1-5 NA TRBV25-1
TGTGCCAGCAGTTCGACAGGGGGCGTCACTGAAGCTTTCTTT CASSSTGGVTEAFF NA TRBJ1-1 TRBD1 TRBV27
TGTGCCAGTAGTAGACCGGACAGGCCGGACAATGAGCAGTTCTTC CASSRPDRPDNEQFF NA TRBJ2-1 TRBD1 TRBV19
TGTGCCAGCAGCGACTCGGACAGGGACCCCTACGAGCAGTACTTC CASSDSDRDPYEQYF once TRBJ2-7 TRBD1 TRBV5-4
TGTGCCAGCAGCTTAGAACAGGGGGTCGGAGCTTTCTTT CASSLEQGVGAFF NA TRBJ1-1 TRBD1 TRBV11-2
TGCGCCAGCTCCCAGGGCTGGTTCTACGAGCAGTACTTC CASSQGWFYEQYF NA TRBJ2-7 NA TRBV5-1
TGTGCCAGCAGGGGACAGCACAATCAGCCCCAGCATTTT CASRGQHNQPQHF NA TRBJ1-5 TRBD1 TRBV6-5
TGTGCCAGCAGCCAAGTATCGGGGCGGGGGGGACGTGATGGTGAGTTCTTC CASSQVSGRGGRDGEFF NA TRBJ2-1 TRBD2 TRBV4-2
TGTGCCAGCAGCGTGAGGGAGGATCAGCCCCAGCATTTT CASSVREDQPQHF NA TRBJ1-5 NA TRBV9
TGTGCCAGTAGTCCCGTTTCGGGCAATGAGCAGTTCTTC CASSPVSGNEQFF NA TRBJ2-1 NA TRBV19
TGCGCCAGCAGCTTGCTAGCGGGAGTCTACGAGCAGTACTTC CASSLLAGVYEQYF NA TRBJ2-7 TRBD2 TRBV5-1
TGCGCCAGTTCGGACAGGGGGGAGGTCGTTAATGAAAAACTGTTTTTT CASSDRGEVVNEKLFF once TRBJ1-4 TRBD1 TRBV4-3
TGTGCCAGCAGCCCACTAGCGGGGGCGGGGGGTGAGCAGTTCTTC CASSPLAGAGGEQFF NA TRBJ2-1 TRBD2 TRBV13
TGTGCCAGCAGCTTACTCATGACAGGGGTCGGCGGCTACACCTTC CASSLLMTGVGGYTF NA TRBJ1-2 TRBD1 TRBV7-2
TGCGCCAGCAGTGAGGGGACAGGGGGTTACGAGCAGTACTTC CASSEGTGGYEQYF NA TRBJ2-7 TRBD1 TRBV10-1